These 17 T cell receptor beta chains share one sample of origin, sequenced in a study of T cell responses to AZD1222 COVID-19 vaccine. Some clones are missing from TCRdb's copy, which holds only in-frame ones; the method was immunoSEQ multiplex PCR. Here the sample spans under 130,000 clones, around 96% being singletons. This sample comprised peripheral blood, obtained on day 0 of AZD1222 vaccination. All receptors derive from an adult in good health.

V is TRBV7-3 and J is TRBJ1-1, with TRBD1 matching over 9 bases. CDR3 size: 15 residues. V shed 5 bases and J 7 bases; nucleotides not matched to a gene: 11. Germline assignment: CDR1 SGHTA and CDR2 FQGTGA. The CDR3 region has the DNA TGTGCCAGCAGCCCCAGACAGGGGGTCGGCCTTGAAGCTTTCTTT. Residues: CASSPRQGVGLEAFF.

This clone was detected only once. The chain joins TRBV6-5 to TRBJ1-2, with TRBD1 as a possible D gene (5 bases). Between the trimmed V and J ends, which lost 6 bases and 2 bases, there was a span of 16 bases. There are 15 residues in the CDR3. Per the germline V gene, CDR1 is MNHEY and CDR2 is SVGAGI. CDR3 sequence: CASREPGLTNYGYTF. The CDR3 nucleotides read TGTGCCAGCAGAGAGCCGGGACTGACCAACTATGGCTACACCTTC.

The chain uses TRBV20-1 and TRBJ1-5; D remains ambiguous. V gave up 3 bases and J gave up 2 bases, with 14 bases separating them. Germline loops: CDR1 DFQATT, CDR2 SNEGSKA (reference sequence). This CDR3 spans 15 amino acids. Here the CDR3 reads CSASFGMRGNQPQHF. The CDR3 DNA reads as TGCAGTGCTAGTTTCGGGATGAGAGGCAATCAGCCCCAGCATTTT.

This sequence joins TRBV6-5 and TRBJ1-3, with D perhaps TRBD1 (6 bases). With 2 bases removed from V and 0 bases from J, the gap between germline ends came to 11 bases. Germline V gene data show CDR1 as MNHEY and CDR2 as SVGAGI. This CDR3 contains 16 residues. The CDR3 nucleotides are TGTGCCAGCAGTTACAGAAGGGGGAACTCTGGAAACACCATATATTTT. Residues: CASSYRRGNSGNTIYF.

This clone was seen once. V gene TRBV29-1 combines with J gene TRBJ2-1; D call uncertain. The CDR3 is 12 amino acids. CDR1 is SQVTM and CDR2 is ANQGSEA in the germline V gene. Trimming shortened V by 4 bases and J by 9 bases, and 13 bases separated the two germline ends. Here the CDR3 DNA reads TGCAGCGTTGGGGAAAGATTCGGTGAGCAGTTCTTC. It encodes CSVGERFGEQFF.

DNA of the CDR3: TGTGCCAGCAGTGTCCTTGGCTCTGGGGCCAACGTCCTGACTTTC. Translating gives CASSVLGSGANVLTF. The chain carries TRBV2 and TRBJ2-6; D is uncertain. V lost 4 bases and J 0 bases, leaving 7 bases between the germline ends. Germline V gene lookup returns CDR1 SNHLY and CDR2 FYNNEI. The CDR3 extends over 15 amino acids.

The V call is TRBV7-2, the J call TRBJ1-1; D not certain. From germline, CDR1 is SGHTA and CDR2 FQGNSA. The CDR3 consists of 14 residues. The germline V and J ends were trimmed by 4 bases and 1 base, with 10 bases remaining between them. The CDR3 coding sequence is TGTGCCAGCAGCTCGATGCCCTCGAACACTGAAGCTTTCTTT. This translates into CASSSMPSNTEAFF.

The rearrangement uses TRBV27 and TRBJ1-2, with D hard to call. V dropped 2 bases and J dropped 2 bases, with 12 bases sitting between them. The V gene's germline CDR1 is MNHEY and CDR2 SMNVEV (reference sequence). This CDR3 has 15 residues. The CDR3 sequence is CASSLALVGNYGYTF. The CDR3 bases are TGTGCCAGCAGTTTAGCCCTAGTCGGGAACTATGGCTACACCTTC.

The rearrangement links TRBV7-3 to TRBJ2-7; 8 bases match TRBD1. Germline V gene data show CDR1 as SGHTA and CDR2 as FQGTGA. The CDR3 has 15 amino acids. J was trimmed by 3 bases and V by 5 bases; bases with no gene match: 9. The CDR3 DNA reads TGTGCCAGCAGCCTTCACCCTGACAGGGGCTACGAGCAGTACTTC. Residues: CASSLHPDRGYEQYF. Full variable domain (rest looked up from reference TRBV7-3 and TRBJ2-7): GAGVSQTPSNKVTEKGKYVELRCDPISGHTALYWYRQSLGQGPEFLIYFQGTGAADDSGLPNDRFFAVRPEGSVSTLKIQRTERGDSAVYLCASSLHPDRGYEQYFGPGTRLTVT.

The V gene is TRBV19, the J gene TRBJ2-1; 11 positions agree with TRBD2. The CDR3 is 20 amino acids. Trimming took 7 bases from V and 1 from J; bases not matched to a gene: 18. Per germline, CDR1 LNHDA and CDR2 SQIVND (reference sequence). The CDR3 protein is CASTPGVWASGRNSYNEQFF. CDR3 coding DNA: TGTGCCAGTACCCCTGGGGTCTGGGCTAGCGGGAGGAATTCCTACAATGAGCAGTTCTTC.

V is TRBV30 and J is TRBJ2-5; 9 positions agree with TRBD1. Trimming took 8 bases from V and 6 from J; bases not matched to a gene: 10. Germline values: CDR1 GTSNPN, CDR2 SVGIG (reference sequence). This CDR3 region has 13 residues. The CDR3 region is CAQEGQGWKTQYF. DNA for the CDR3: TGTGCCCAGGAAGGACAGGGGTGGAAGACCCAGTACTTC.

This clone was seen once. The gene calls are TRBV6-5 and TRBJ2-5, with D possibly TRBD1 on 5 matching bases. Germline CDR1 MNHEY, CDR2 SVGAGI. Trimming left V 5 bases short and J 1 base short, with 8 bases between. The CDR3 has 13 amino acids. CDR3 nucleotide sequence: TGTGCCAGCAGTAGACAGATCCAAGAGACCCAGTACTTC. It translates to CASSRQIQETQYF.

This chain links TRBV7-8 with TRBJ1-2; 8 bases fit TRBD1. The J segment lost 0 bases and the V segment lost 3 bases, leaving 3 bases of the junction unmatched. This CDR3 contains 15 residues. From germline, CDR1 is SGHVS and CDR2 FQNEAQ. As DNA, the CDR3 is TGTGCCAGCAGCTTTGGACAGGGATCTAACTATGGCTACACCTTC. Translation: CASSFGQGSNYGYTF.

V usage is TRBV18 and J usage is TRBJ1-6, with 8 bases fitting TRBD1. This CDR3 is built from 14 residues. With 2 bases clipped from V and 6 bases from J, the junction kept 0 bases outside the gene matches. From germline, CDR1 is KGHSH and CDR2 LQKENI. The CDR3, as DNA: TGTGCCAGCTCACCAGACAGGGGTAATTCACCCCTCCACTTT. This translates into CASSPDRGNSPLHF.

The chain employs TRBV7-9 and TRBJ1-1; D not certain. Germline CDR1 and CDR2: SEHNR and FQNEAQ (reference sequence). The CDR3 covers 13 residues. The V end was cut by 3 bases, the J end by 2 bases, with 7 bases between. CDR3 amino acids: CASSFAENTEAFF. The CDR3 region has the DNA TGTGCCAGCAGCTTCGCAGAAAACACTGAAGCTTTCTTT.

This chain links TRBV15 with TRBJ1-2; D might be TRBD1 (6 bases). Germline loops: CDR1 LNHNV, CDR2 YYDKDF (reference sequence). This CDR3 is built from 15 residues. V lost 5 bases to trimming and J lost 5 bases, with 18 bases between them. This chain's CDR3 is CATSPDSLFPYGYTF. Written as DNA, the CDR3 is TGTGCCACCAGCCCGGACAGCCTCTTCCCTTATGGCTACACCTTC.

The table lists this clone with a count of one. CDR3 loop: CAWSREANYGYTF. Written as DNA, the CDR3 is TGTGCCTGGAGCAGGGAAGCTAACTATGGCTACACCTTC. The chain joins TRBV30 to TRBJ1-2; possible D gene TRBD1, 5 bases. This CDR3 comprises 13 residues. Trimming took 3 bases from V and 0 from J, leaving 8 bases between them. The germline V gene encodes CDR1 GTSNPN and CDR2 SVGIG (reference sequence).